This TCR beta chain derives from a study of beta chain features in type 1 diabetes. At the level of the study: Examination of sorted cells across all samples involved about 99 million cells.

General study results and limits: Across patients, naive, central memory and Treg TCRB repertoires exhibited apparently greater similarity than was observed across healthy donors.

The authors reverse transcribed all of the isolated RNA, so sequencing captured expressed TCRB transcripts. Method: immunoSEQ multiplex PCR; TCRdb's copy keeps in-frame clones and lacks some. The sample comprises around 340,000 clones, roughly 8% of which are singletons, and more than 0.4% rests with the top ten. V lost 5 bases, J lost 10 bases, and 11 bases stayed unmatched. CDR1 and CDR2 from the germline V gene are KGHSH and LQKENI. The CDR3 extends over 16 amino acids. Heparinised blood was drawn once per donor, averaging roughly 0.11 L. This clone was detected many times. Its antigen is undetermined.

The V gene is TRBV18, the J gene TRBJ2-1, with 13 bases lining up with TRBD2. The origin of this receptor is a woman in her late teens or twenties in good health. The specimen sequenced was central memory CD4+ T cells from blood. The CDR3 DNA follows: TGTGCCAGCTCATCCGGGACTAGCGGGACTAAAGGGGAGCAGTTCTTC. Protein sequence: CASSSGTSGTKGEQFF.